This T cell receptor (beta chain) stems from a study of beta chain features in type 1 diabetes. Germline values: CDR1 MNHEY, CDR2 SVGAGI. Trimming cost V 2 bases and J 6 bases; bases outside gene matches: 11. CDR3 length: 16 amino acids. Points from the study as a whole: Lower insertion and higher deletion counts appeared at VDJ junctions in type 1 diabetes patients. Using cDNA template may skew counts toward highly expressing activated cells. Small HLA sub-analyses could not settle whether HLA shapes TCRB rearrangement. Shortening of TCRB CDR3s, moderate but significant, appeared in all four CD4+ subsets of Type 1 diabetes patients.

A remark on this clone: Its antigen is undetermined.

Sequenced material consisted of expressed TCRB transcripts (all of the isolated RNA was reverse transcribed). Using immunoSEQ multiplex PCR, the repertoire was profiled, and TCRdb retains in-frame clones only, with some absent. The sample lists roughly 280,000 clones, around 24% seen once, with 0.012% in the top ten. The chain combines TRBV6-5 with TRBJ2-3, with 7 bases fitting TRBD2. The sequence derives from a woman aged 25 to 45 with type 1 diabetes. The sample was naive CD4+ T cells from blood. Here the CDR3 reads CASSYGSGPALDTQYF. The CDR3 nucleotides are TGTGCCAGCAGTTACGGTAGCGGGCCCGCCCTGGATACGCAGTATTTT.